The rows below give T cell receptor beta chains drawn from one sample of a study of CD8+ T cells in alopecia areata. Sequencing used immunoSEQ multiplex PCR; TCRdb keeps in-frame clones, though not all of them. The sample lists roughly 20,000 clones; less than 70% were seen once. This specimen consisted of skin, obtained at week 0. The source of these receptors is a human donor with alopecia areata. The CDR3 runs from the conserved cysteine through the conserved F or W. D genes are given only for firm matches. Not all rows give a size; the values are once, few, many and, for expanded clones, a class.

d_call,clone_size,j_call,v_call,cdr3_nt,cdr3_aa
TRBD1,NA,TRBJ1-3,TRBV7-9,TGTGCCAGCAGCCTCACAGGGGATGGAAACACCATATATTTT,CASSLTGDGNTIYF
TRBD2,NA,TRBJ2-1,TRBV9,TGTGCCAGCAGCGAGAGCGGGAGGTCCTACAATGAGCAGTTCTTC,CASSESGRSYNEQFF
NA,NA,TRBJ2-2,TRBV7-2,TGTGCCAGCAGCTTAGCGAGGGAAGCCGGGGAGCTGTTTTTT,CASSLAREAGELFF
NA,NA,TRBJ2-7,TRBV27,TGTGCCAGCAGCGTAGGCTGGGGGGCCGGCGACGAGCAGTACTTC,CASSVGWGAGDEQYF
NA,NA,TRBJ1-5,TRBV19,TGTGCCAGTAGTAGCCAGGTGAGCAATCAGCCCCAGCATTTT,CASSSQVSNQPQHF
NA,few,TRBJ2-3,TRBV5-1,TGCGCCAGCAGCTTGCAGGGGATTCACACAGATACGCAGTATTTT,CASSLQGIHTDTQYF
NA,once,TRBJ1-4,TRBV14,TGTGCCAGCAGCCAAGGGTGGCGGTTGCGTGAAAAACTGTTTTTT,CASSQGWRLREKLFF
NA,NA,TRBJ1-5,TRBV4-3,TGCGCCAGCAGCCAAGAAACGGGCCTGAGGCCCCAGCATTTT,CASSQETGLRPQHF
TRBD1,NA,TRBJ2-7,TRBV11-2,TGTGCCAGCAGCTCAAATAGGGACAGCCCCCACGAGCAGTACTTC,CASSSNRDSPHEQYF
NA,NA,TRBJ2-2,TRBV6-1,TGTGCCAGCAGTGAGGAGGCGATCCCCGGGGAGCTGTTTTTT,CASSEEAIPGELFF
NA,few,TRBJ1-1,TRBV19,TGTGCCAGTAGTTTCGTGAACACTGAAGCTTTCTTT,CASSFVNTEAFF
NA,large,TRBJ2-3,TRBV6-1,TGTGCCAGCAGTGAAGTTGGGGTTGGCACAGATACGCAGTATTTT,CASSEVGVGTDTQYF
NA,few,TRBJ1-1,TRBV9,TGTGCCAGCAGCGTAAGTGGTATGGGTGAAGCTTTCTTT,CASSVSGMGEAFF
NA,NA,TRBJ1-1,TRBV7-9,TGTGCCAGCAGCTTAGTGGGGGCAGGACGTCTGAACACTGAAGCTTTCTTT,CASSLVGAGRLNTEAFF
NA,NA,TRBJ1-1,TRBV15,TGTGCCACCAGAGATGGGAAGATGGGGTTCACTGAAGCTTTCTTT,CATRDGKMGFTEAFF
NA,NA,TRBJ2-5,TRBV7-9,TGCGGGGGATGTAAGACCCAGTACTTC,CGGCKTQYF
TRBD1,NA,TRBJ1-1,TRBV28,TGTGCCAGCAGTTTTACCCCAATGACAGGGGCTTCTGAAGCTTTCTTT,CASSFTPMTGASEAFF
NA,NA,TRBJ1-1,TRBV6-5,TGTGCCAGCAGTTACTCCGGGACACTGAACACTGAAGCTTTCTTT,CASSYSGTLNTEAFF
TRBD2,few,TRBJ2-7,TRBV4-1,TGCGCCAGCAGCCAAGAGGCAGGGAGGGCAGTCTACGAGCAGTACTTC,CASSQEAGRAVYEQYF
NA,NA,TRBJ2-7,TRBV5-6,TGTGCCAGCAGCTTGGGAAACTACGAGCAGTACTTC,CASSLGNYEQYF
NA,few,TRBJ1-6,TRBV7-8,TGTGCCAGCAGCCATAAGCCGGGGGCCGGCCTTTATAATTCACCCCTCCACTTT,CASSHKPGAGLYNSPLHF
TRBD1,NA,TRBJ1-2,TRBV28,TGTGCCAGCAGCACCGGGACAGGGGTGTTAGGCTACACCTTC,CASSTGTGVLGYTF
TRBD1,NA,TRBJ1-5,TRBV6-6,TGTGCCAGCAGTACCAGGGGGCTGAATCAGCCCCAGCATTTT,CASSTRGLNQPQHF
TRBD1,NA,TRBJ2-7,TRBV19,TGTGCCATCACTGATGGGGCAGGGGGCTCCTACGAGCAGTACTTC,CAITDGAGGSYEQYF
NA,few,TRBJ1-2,TRBV7-5,TGTGCCAGCAGCTTAACAGGGGAAACGGCGGGCTATGGCTACACCTTC,CASSLTGETAGYGYTF
TRBD1,NA,TRBJ2-1,TRBV7-6,TGTGCCAGCAGCCTAAGACCGGGACAGGGGGCGGATGAGCAGTTCTTC,CASSLRPGQGADEQFF
NA,NA,TRBJ1-2,TRBV6-5,TGTGCCAGCAGTTCAAAGTTTACTGTTGGCTACACCTTC,CASSSKFTVGYTF
NA,once,TRBJ2-7,TRBV5-1,TGCGCCAGCAGCTTGGCCGGGCGCACAGCACTTTCCTACGAGCAGTACTTC,CASSLAGRTALSYEQYF
NA,NA,TRBJ2-7,TRBV7-2,TGTGCCAGCAGCTTAGGGGCCTACGAGCAGTACTTC,CASSLGAYEQYF
TRBD1,NA,TRBJ2-1,TRBV7-9,TGTGCCAGCAGCTTAATGATGGGACAGGAGCAGTTCTTC,CASSLMMGQEQFF
TRBD1,NA,TRBJ2-7,TRBV7-2,TGTGCCAGCAGCCTTAGACAGGGGGTCTACGAGCAGTACTTC,CASSLRQGVYEQYF
NA,NA,TRBJ2-2,TRBV6-1,TGTGCCAGCAGCTTCGGGGTAACCGGGGAGCTGTTTTTT,CASSFGVTGELFF
TRBD1,once,TRBJ2-7,TRBV19,TGTGCCAGTAGTATAGGACGGGGACAGGTTGACGAGCAGTACTTC,CASSIGRGQVDEQYF
NA,NA,TRBJ1-4,TRBV7-9,TGTGCCAGCAGTGAACAGGGTCCAATTAATGAAAAACTGTTTTTT,CASSEQGPINEKLFF
TRBD1,few,TRBJ2-5,TRBV7-2,TGTGCCAGCAGCTTAGTTAACGGAGGGACAGGGATGGAGACCCAGTACTTC,CASSLVNGGTGMETQYF
TRBD1,NA,TRBJ1-6,TRBV6-5,TGTGCCAGCAAGTCCGGACAGGGGAATTCACCCCTCCACTTT,CASKSGQGNSPLHF
TRBD1,NA,TRBJ1-2,TRBV6-1,TGTGCCAGCAGTGAATCCGGGACAGACTATGGCTACACCTTC,CASSESGTDYGYTF
NA,NA,TRBJ2-1,TRBV4-3,TGCGCCAGCAGCCAAGATTGGGCTTCTGGCAATGAGCAGTTCTTC,CASSQDWASGNEQFF
NA,few,TRBJ2-7,TRBV7-8,TGTGCCAGCAGCCCTGATCAAGGGGTTGCCTACGAGCAGTACTTC,CASSPDQGVAYEQYF
NA,NA,TRBJ2-1,TRBV6-5,TGTGCCAGCAGTTACTACGGGGGTTCGACCGAGCAGTTCTTC,CASSYYGGSTEQFF
NA,NA,TRBJ2-2,TRBV7-2,TGTGCCAGCAGCTTATATTCGCGGGCCATGCGAAACACCGGGGAGCTGTTTTTT,CASSLYSRAMRNTGELFF